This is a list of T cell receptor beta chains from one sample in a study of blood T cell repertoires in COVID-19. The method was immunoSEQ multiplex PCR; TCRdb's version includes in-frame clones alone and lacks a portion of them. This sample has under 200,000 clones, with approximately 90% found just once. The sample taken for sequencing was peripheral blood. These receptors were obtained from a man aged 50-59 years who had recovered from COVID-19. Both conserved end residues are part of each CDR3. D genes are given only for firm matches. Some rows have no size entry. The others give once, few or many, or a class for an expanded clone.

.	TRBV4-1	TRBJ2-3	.	CASSQGSAGSTDTQYF	TGCGCCAGCAGCCAAGGGTCGGCAGGGAGCACAGATACGCAGTATTTT
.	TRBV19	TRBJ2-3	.	CASSIGGGGRDTQYF	TGTGCCAGTAGTATCGGGGGAGGGGGAAGGGATACGCAGTATTTT
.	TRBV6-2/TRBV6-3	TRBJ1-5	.	CASSSGQGSLQPQHF	TGTGCCAGCAGTTCAGGGCAGGGGAGTCTTCAGCCCCAGCATTTT
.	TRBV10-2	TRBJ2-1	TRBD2	CASSSGGASYNEQFF	TGCGCCAGCAGTAGCGGGGGGGCCTCCTACAATGAGCAGTTCTTC
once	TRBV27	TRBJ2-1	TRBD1	CASRPGQVNEQFF	TGTGCCAGCAGGCCGGGACAGGTCAATGAGCAGTTCTTC
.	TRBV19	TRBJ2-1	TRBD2	CASSTSGRGNEQFF	TGTGCCAGTAGCACTAGCGGGAGGGGCAATGAGCAGTTCTTC
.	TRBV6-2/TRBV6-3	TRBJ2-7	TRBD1	CASSPRGQSDEQYF	TGTGCCAGCAGTCCCCGGGGACAGTCCGACGAGCAGTACTTC
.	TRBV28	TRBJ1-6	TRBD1	CASSRGFDNSPLHF	TGTGCCAGCAGCAGGGGGTTCGATAATTCACCCCTCCACTTT
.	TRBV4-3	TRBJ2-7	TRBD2	CASSQDYSPGLDPREQYF	TGCGCCAGCAGCCAAGATTACAGCCCGGGACTAGACCCTCGCGAGCAGTACTTC
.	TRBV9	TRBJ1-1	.	CASSEIGRFSGRTEAFF	TGTGCCAGCAGCGAAATCGGACGTTTTAGCGGTCGGACTGAAGCTTTCTTT
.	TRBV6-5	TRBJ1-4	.	CASSYGGGRSEKLFF	TGTGCCAGCAGTTACGGGGGTGGGAGGAGCGAAAAACTGTTTTTT
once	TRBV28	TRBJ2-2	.	CASRGDYTGELFF	TGTGCCAGCAGGGGGGACTACACCGGGGAGCTGTTTTTT
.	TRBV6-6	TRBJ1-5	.	CATDHVQGSNQPQHF	TGTGCCACCGACCACGTTCAGGGCAGCAATCAGCCCCAGCATTTT
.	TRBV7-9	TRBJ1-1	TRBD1	CASSRGQVWDTEAFF	TGTGCCAGCAGCAGAGGACAGGTTTGGGACACTGAAGCTTTCTTT
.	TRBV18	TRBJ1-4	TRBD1	CASSDREYEKLFF	TGTGCCAGCTCAGACAGGGAGTATGAAAAACTGTTTTTT
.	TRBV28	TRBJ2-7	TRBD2	CAGGELMGEQYF	TGTGCCGGGGGGGAATTGATGGGCGAGCAGTACTTC
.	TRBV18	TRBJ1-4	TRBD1	CASSPGTGEKLFF	TGTGCCAGCTCCCCCGGGACAGGTGAAAAACTGTTTTTT
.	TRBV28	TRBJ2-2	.	CATQTGDGLWLFF	TGTGCCACCCAGACGGGGGACGGACTTTGGCTGTTTTTT
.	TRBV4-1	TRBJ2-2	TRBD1	CASSQGTGGNTGELFF	TGCGCCAGCAGCCAAGGCACAGGGGGGAACACCGGGGAGCTGTTTTTT
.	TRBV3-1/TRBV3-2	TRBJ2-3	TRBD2	CASSHHSSGIGADTQYF	TGTGCCAGCAGCCACCATTCTAGCGGGATAGGGGCAGATACGCAGTATTTT
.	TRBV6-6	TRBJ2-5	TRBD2	CASRDERGVQETQYF	TGTGCCAGCAGAGACGAGCGGGGGGTTCAAGAGACCCAGTACTTC
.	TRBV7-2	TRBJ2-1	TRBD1	CASSLKTGDNEQFF	TGTGCCAGCAGCTTAAAAACAGGGGATAATGAGCAGTTCTTC
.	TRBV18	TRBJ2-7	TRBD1	CASSPTGTGYSYEQYF	TGTGCCAGCTCACCTACCGGGACAGGTTATTCCTACGAGCAGTACTTC
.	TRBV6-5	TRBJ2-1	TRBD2	CASSSLAGVGEQFF	TGTGCCAGCAGCAGCCTAGCGGGAGTGGGTGAGCAGTTCTTC
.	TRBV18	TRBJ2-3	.	CASSPLQGKADTQYF	TGTGCCAGCTCACCCCTTCAGGGGAAGGCAGATACGCAGTATTTT
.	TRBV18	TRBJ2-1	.	CASSTGQPDNEQFF	TGTGCCAGCTCAACCGGACAGCCTGACAATGAGCAGTTCTTC
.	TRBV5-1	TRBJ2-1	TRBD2	CASSSRGLAGGTYNEQFF	TGCGCCAGCAGCTCCCGTGGACTAGCGGGAGGGACTTACAATGAGCAGTTCTTC
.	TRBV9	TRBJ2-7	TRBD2	CASSPGSGRVYEQYF	TGTGCCAGCAGCCCCGGGAGCGGGAGGGTATACGAGCAGTACTTC
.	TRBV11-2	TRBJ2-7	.	CASSLIQGNEQYF	TGTGCCAGCAGCTTAATACAGGGAAACGAGCAGTACTTC
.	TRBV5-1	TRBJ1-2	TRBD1	CASSVDRNYGYTF	TGCGCCAGCAGCGTGGACAGGAACTATGGCTACACCTTC
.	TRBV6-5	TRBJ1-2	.	CASSYSRDRSYGYTF	TGTGCCAGCAGTTACTCGCGAGACAGGTCGTATGGCTACACCTTC
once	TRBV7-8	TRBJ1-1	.	CASSRREGTEAFF	TGTGCCAGCAGCCGCAGGGAAGGGACTGAAGCTTTCTTT
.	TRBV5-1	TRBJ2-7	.	CASSLATDSLYEQYF	TGCGCCAGCAGCTTGGCAACGGACAGCCTATACGAGCAGTACTTC
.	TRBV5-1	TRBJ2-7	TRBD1	CASSLEPRGIYEQYF	TGCGCCAGCAGCTTGGAACCCAGGGGGATCTACGAGCAGTACTTC
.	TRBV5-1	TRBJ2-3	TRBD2	CASSWSGGNTDTQYF	TGCGCCAGCAGCTGGAGCGGGGGTAACACAGATACGCAGTATTTT
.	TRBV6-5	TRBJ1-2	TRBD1	CASTRGLWFGYTF	TGTGCCAGCACCAGGGGGCTATGGTTTGGCTACACCTTC
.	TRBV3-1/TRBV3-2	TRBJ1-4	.	CASSQQGTNEKLFF	TGTGCCAGCAGCCAGCAGGGAACTAATGAAAAACTGTTTTTT
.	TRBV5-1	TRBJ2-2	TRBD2	CASSPGTRNTGELFF	TGCGCCAGCAGCCCTGGGACTAGGAACACCGGGGAGCTGTTTTTT
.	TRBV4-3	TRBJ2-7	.	CASSQRTGIGEYEQYF	TGCGCCAGCAGCCAAAGGACCGGGATAGGAGAGTACGAGCAGTACTTC
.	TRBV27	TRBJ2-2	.	CASKHSRGRAEGTGELFF	TGTGCCAGCAAACATTCGCGGGGGCGGGCTGAGGGGACCGGGGAGCTGTTTTTT
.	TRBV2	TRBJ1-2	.	CASSVGVPTGYTF	TGTGCCAGCAGTGTAGGAGTACCGACCGGCTACACCTTC
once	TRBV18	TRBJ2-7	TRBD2	CASSPGLVGYEQYF	TGTGCCAGCTCACCGGGACTAGTCGGATACGAGCAGTACTTC
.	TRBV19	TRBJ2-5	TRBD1	CASSMVDRVGETQYF	TGTGCCAGTAGTATGGTCGACAGGGTCGGAGAGACCCAGTACTTC
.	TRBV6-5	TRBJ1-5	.	CASKTSPYSNQPQHF	TGTGCCAGCAAGACATCGCCTTATAGCAATCAGCCCCAGCATTTT
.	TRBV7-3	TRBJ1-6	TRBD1	CASSFGTGRESPLHF	TGTGCCAGCAGCTTCGGGACAGGGAGGGAATCACCCCTCCACTTT
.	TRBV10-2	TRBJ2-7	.	CASNEDSSYEQYF	TGCGCCAGCAATGAGGACAGTTCCTACGAGCAGTACTTC